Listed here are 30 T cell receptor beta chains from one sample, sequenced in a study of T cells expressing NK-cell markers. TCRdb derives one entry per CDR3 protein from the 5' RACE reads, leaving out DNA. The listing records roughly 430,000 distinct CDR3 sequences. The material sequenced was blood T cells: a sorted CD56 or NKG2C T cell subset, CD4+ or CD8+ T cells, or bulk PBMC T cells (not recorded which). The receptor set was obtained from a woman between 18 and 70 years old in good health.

The CDR3 is CASRGDSWGNEQFF. The gene calls are TRBV6-1 and TRBJ2-1; the D call from TCRdb, TRBD1, cannot be confirmed without DNA. Germline V CDR1 and CDR2: MNHNS, SASEGT. The CDR3 length is 14 residues.

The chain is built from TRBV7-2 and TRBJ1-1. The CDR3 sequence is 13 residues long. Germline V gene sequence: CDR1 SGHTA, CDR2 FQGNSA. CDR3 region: CASSRLELAEAFF.

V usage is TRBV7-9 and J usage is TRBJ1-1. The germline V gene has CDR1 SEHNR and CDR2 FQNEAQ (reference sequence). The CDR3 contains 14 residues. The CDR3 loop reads CASSPSPGTIGAFF.

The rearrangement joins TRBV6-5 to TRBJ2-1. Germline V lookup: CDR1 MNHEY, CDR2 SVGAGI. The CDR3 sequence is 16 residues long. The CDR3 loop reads CASSYSRQQPYNEQFF.

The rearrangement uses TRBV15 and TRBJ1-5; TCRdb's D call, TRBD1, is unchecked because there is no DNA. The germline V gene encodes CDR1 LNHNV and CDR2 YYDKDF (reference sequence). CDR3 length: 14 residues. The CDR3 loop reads CATSRQGGNQPQHF.

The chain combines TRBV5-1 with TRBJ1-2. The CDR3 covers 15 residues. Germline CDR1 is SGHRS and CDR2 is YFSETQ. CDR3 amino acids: CASSPAGFSNYGYTF.

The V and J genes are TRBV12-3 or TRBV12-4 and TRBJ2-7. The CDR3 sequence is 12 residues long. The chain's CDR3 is CASSLGVFEQYF.

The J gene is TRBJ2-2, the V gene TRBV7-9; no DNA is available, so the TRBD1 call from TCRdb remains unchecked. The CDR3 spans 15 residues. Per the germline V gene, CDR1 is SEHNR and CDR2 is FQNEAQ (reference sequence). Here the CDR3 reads CASSWETGRTGELFF.

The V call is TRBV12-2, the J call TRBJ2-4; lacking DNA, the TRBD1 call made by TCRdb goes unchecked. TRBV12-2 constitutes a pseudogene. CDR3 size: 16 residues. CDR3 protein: CASRVDRGGAKNIQYF.

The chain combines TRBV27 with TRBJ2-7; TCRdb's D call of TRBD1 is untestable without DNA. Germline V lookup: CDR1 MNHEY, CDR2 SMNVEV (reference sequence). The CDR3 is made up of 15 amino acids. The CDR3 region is CASSTRTGRYYEQYF.

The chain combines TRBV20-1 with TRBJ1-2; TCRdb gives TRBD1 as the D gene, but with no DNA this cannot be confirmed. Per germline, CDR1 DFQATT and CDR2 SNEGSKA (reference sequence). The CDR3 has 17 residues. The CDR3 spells CSARDRLGRGLNYGYTF.

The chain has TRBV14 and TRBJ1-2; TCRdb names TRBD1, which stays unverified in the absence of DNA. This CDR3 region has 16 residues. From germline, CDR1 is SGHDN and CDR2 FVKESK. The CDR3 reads CASSQYKGTGDYGYTF.

The CDR3 loop is CSASCPRDMGAETQYF. This chain uses TRBV20-1 with TRBJ2-5; the D call of TRBD1 rests on TCRdb alone, since no DNA is present to check it. From germline, CDR1 is DFQATT and CDR2 SNEGSKA (reference sequence). The CDR3 covers 16 residues.

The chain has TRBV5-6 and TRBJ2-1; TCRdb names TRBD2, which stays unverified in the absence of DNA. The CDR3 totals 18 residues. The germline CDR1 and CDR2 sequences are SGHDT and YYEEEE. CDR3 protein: CASSYPQKASGFYNEQFF.

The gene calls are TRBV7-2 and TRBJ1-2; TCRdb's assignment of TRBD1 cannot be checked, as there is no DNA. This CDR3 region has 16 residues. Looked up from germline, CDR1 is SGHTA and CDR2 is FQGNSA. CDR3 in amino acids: CASSRGTGEKNYGYTF. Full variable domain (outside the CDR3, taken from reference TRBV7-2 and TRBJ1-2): GAGVSQSPSNKVTEKGKDVELRCDPISGHTALYWYRQSLGQGLEFLIYFQGNSAPDKSGLPSDRFSAERTGGSVSTLTIQRTQQEDSAVYLCASSRGTGEKNYGYTFGSGTRLTVV.

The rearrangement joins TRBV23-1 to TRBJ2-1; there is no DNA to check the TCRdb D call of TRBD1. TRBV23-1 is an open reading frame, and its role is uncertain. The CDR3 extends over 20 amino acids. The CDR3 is CASSQRGQFKPPSSYNEQFF.

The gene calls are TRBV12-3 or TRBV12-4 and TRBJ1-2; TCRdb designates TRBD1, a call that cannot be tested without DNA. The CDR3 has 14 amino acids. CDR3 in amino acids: CASSLDRGLHGYTF.

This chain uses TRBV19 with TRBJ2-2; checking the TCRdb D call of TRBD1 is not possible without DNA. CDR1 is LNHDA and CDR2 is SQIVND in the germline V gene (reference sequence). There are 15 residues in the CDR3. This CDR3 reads CASRRQPDNTGELFF.

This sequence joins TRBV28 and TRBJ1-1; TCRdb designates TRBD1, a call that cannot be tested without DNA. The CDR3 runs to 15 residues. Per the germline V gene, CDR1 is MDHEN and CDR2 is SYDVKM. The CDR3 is CASSFPDRVNTEAFF.

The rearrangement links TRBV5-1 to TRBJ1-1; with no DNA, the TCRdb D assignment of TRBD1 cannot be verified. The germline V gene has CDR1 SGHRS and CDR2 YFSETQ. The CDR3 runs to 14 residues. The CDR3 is CASSLDGAGTEAFF. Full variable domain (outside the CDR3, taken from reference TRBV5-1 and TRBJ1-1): KAGVTQTPRYLIKTRGQQVTLSCSPISGHRSVSWYQQTPGQGLQFLFEYFSETQRNKGNFPGRFSGRQFSNSRSEMNVSTLELGDSALYLCASSLDGAGTEAFFGQGTRLTVV.

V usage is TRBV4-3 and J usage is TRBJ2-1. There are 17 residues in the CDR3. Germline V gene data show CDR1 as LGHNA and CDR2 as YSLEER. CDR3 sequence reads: CASSQDPGLLDHNEQFF.

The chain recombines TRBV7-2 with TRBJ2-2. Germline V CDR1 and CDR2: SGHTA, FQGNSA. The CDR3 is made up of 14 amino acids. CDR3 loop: CASSLKGNTGELFF.

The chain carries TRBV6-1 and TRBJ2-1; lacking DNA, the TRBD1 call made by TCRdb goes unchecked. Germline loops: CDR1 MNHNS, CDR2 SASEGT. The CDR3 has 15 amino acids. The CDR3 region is CASSDRESSYNEQFF.

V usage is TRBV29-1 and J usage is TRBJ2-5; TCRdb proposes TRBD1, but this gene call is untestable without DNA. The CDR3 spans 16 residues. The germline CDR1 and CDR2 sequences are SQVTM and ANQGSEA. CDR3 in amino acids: CSVEDPRGGAAETQYF.

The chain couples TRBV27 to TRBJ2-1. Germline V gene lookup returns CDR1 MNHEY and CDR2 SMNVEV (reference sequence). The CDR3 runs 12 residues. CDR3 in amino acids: CASSPRMGEQFF.

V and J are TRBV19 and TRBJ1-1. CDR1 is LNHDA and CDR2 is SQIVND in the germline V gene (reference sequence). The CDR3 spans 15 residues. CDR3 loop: CASSPRFGLNTEAFF.

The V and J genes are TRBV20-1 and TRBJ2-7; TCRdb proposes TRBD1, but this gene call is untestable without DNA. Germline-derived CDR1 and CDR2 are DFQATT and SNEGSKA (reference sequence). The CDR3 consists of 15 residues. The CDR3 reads CSASGRGLPSYEQYF.

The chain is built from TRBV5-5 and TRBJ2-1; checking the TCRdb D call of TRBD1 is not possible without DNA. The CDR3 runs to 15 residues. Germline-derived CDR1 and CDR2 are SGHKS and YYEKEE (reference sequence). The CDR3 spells CASSPGQGAAHEQFF.

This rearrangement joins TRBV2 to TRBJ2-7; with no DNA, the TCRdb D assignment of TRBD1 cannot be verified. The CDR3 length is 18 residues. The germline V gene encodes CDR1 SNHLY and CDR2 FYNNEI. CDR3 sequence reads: CASSEARNARGRGYEQYF.

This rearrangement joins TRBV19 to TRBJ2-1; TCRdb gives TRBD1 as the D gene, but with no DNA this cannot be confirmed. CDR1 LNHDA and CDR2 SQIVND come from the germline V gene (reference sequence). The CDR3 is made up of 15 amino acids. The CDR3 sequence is CASIGRGQGIYEQFF.